The rows below give T cell receptor beta chains drawn from one sample of a study of regulatory T cells in long-lasting Graves disease. One entry per CDR3 protein, called by TCRdb with MiXCR from the multiplex PCR reads. The sample shows fewer than 550,000 distinct CDR3 sequences, about a fifth of them seen only once. Sequencing used peripheral blood mononuclear cells (PBMCs), obtained when the disease was refractory, from a patient treated with antithyroid drugs. The source is a female donor with Graves disease. The CDR3 runs from the conserved cysteine through the conserved F or W. The D gene is left open where the match is weak. Rows may omit the clone size; those that give it use once, few, many or a size class.

v_gene	abundance	j_gene	d_gene	CDR3aa	CDR3nt
TRBV27	few	TRBJ1-5	NA	CASRTTGYGPQHF	TGTGCCAGCAGGACGACAGGTTACGGGCCCCAGCATTTT
TRBV2	many	TRBJ1-6	NA	CASSDSGGSPLHF	TGTGCCAGCAGTGACAGTGGGGGTTCACCCCTCCACTTT
TRBV6-1	many	TRBJ1-1	NA	CASLQSGQEATEAFF	TGTGCCAGTCTTCAGTCGGGGCAGGAGGCCACTGAAGCTTTCTTT
TRBV7-2	NA	TRBJ2-2	TRBD2	CASSLALFAGGQTNTGELFF	TGTGCCAGCAGCTTAGCGCTATTTGCGGGAGGGCAAACGAACACCGGGGAGCTGTTTTTT
TRBV10-3	NA	TRBJ1-2	NA	CAISELWAGGYTF	TGTGCCATCAGTGAGTTGTGGGCAGGGGGCTACACCTTC
TRBV5-1	few	TRBJ2-2	NA	CASSREQFKGPAAGELFF	TGCGCCAGCAGCCGGGAGCAGTTCAAGGGACCCGCAGCCGGGGAGCTGTTTTTT
TRBV27	many	TRBJ1-2	NA	CASSPWGGGWYGYTF	TGTGCCAGCAGTCCTTGGGGGGGGGGTTGGTATGGCTACACCTTC
TRBV27	NA	TRBJ1-1	TRBD1	CASSPTTGGEGLFF	TGTGCCAGCAGCCCCACAACAGGGGGGGAAGGCCTTTTCTTT
TRBV2	NA	TRBJ1-1	TRBD1	CASDREMNTEAFF	TGTGCCAGTGACAGGGAGATGAACACTGAAGCTTTCTTT
TRBV5-1	NA	TRBJ2-1	TRBD2	CASSWGLADNEQFF	TGCGCCAGCAGCTGGGGACTAGCGGACAATGAGCAGTTCTTC
TRBV2	many	TRBJ1-4	NA	CASSEGSEKLFF	TGTGCCAGCAGTGAGGGAAGTGAAAAACTGTTTTTT
TRBV7-8	many	TRBJ1-1	NA	CASSLRVVVTEAFF	TGTGCCAGCAGCTTAAGGGTGGTCGTAACTGAAGCTTTCTTT
TRBV6-2/TRBV6-3	NA	TRBJ1-1	NA	CASSPREEEAFF	TGTGCCAGCAGCCCCCGTGAGGAGGAAGCTTTCTTT
TRBV5-4	many	TRBJ2-3	TRBD2	CASSLRLAGGPTDTQYF	TGTGCCAGCAGCCTCAGGCTAGCGGGAGGACCCACAGATACGCAGTATTTT
TRBV28	many	TRBJ1-2	NA	CASFVRGTLGGYTF	TGTGCCAGCTTCGTCAGAGGGACGCTCGGGGGCTACACCTTC
TRBV7-3	NA	TRBJ2-3	TRBD1	CASSFAGTGNTDTQYF	TGTGCCAGCAGCTTCGCCGGGACAGGGAACACAGATACGCAGTATTTT
TRBV5-1	many	TRBJ1-2	NA	CASSTGQPANYGYTF	TGCGCCAGCAGCACCGGACAGCCAGCTAACTATGGCTACACCTTC